This T cell receptor beta chain was recovered during a study of cytomegalovirus exposure and HLA in healthy donors. PCR involved 60 Vbeta and 13 Jbeta primers. Clones were read by immunoSEQ multiplex PCR, and TCRdb kept only the in-frame ones, dropping some. This table holds under 200,000 clones, about 82% found once. CDR3 length equals 16 residues. The material sequenced was PBMCs. The clonotype comes from a female donor in good health and CMV-seronegative. The V call is TRBV21-1, the J call TRBJ2-7; TRBD1 is taken as the D call from the table, unchecked against the DNA. TRBV21-1 is tagged as a pseudogene. CDR3 nucleotides: TGTGCCAGCAGCACTCCAGCCGGGACAGGGATCAGCGAGCAGTACTTC. Translating gives CASSTPAGTGISEQYF.